The next 17 T cell receptor beta chains were all read from a single sample in a study of shared clonotypes between healthy human individuals. Profiled with immunoSEQ multiplex PCR; TCRdb holds only in-frame clones, not every one. The repertoire holds fewer than 3 million clones, with roughly 90% as singletons. The sequenced material came from naive CD4+ T cells from PBMCs. Described subset: CD45RA+ positively selected. Every receptor here comes from a man between 18 and 35 years old in good health. Some clones in this sample may be carry-over from other donors' samples.

The chain employs TRBV9 and TRBJ2-3; D unclear. Germline V gene data show CDR1 as SGDLS and CDR2 as YYNGEE. V lost 0 bases to trimming and J lost 0 bases, with 11 bases between them. The CDR3 totals 16 residues. CDR3 bases: TGTGCCAGCAGCGTAGGTGGGGATCCTAGCACAGATACGCAGTATTTT. It specifies CASSVGGDPSTDTQYF. The complete variable domain, with remaining parts taken from reference TRBV9 and TRBJ2-3, reads DSGVTQTPKHLITATGQRVTLRCSPRSGDLSVYWYQQSLDQGLQFLIQYYNGEERAKGNILERFSAQQFPDLHSELNLSSLELGDSALYFCASSVGGDPSTDTQYFGPGTRLTVL.

The chain is built from TRBV7-9 and TRBJ2-6, with D maybe TRBD1 (5 bases). Trimming stripped 4 bases from V and 4 bases from J, with 17 bases between. The CDR3 has 17 amino acids. In germline, CDR1 is SEHNR, CDR2 FQNEAQ (reference sequence). The CDR3 loop reads CASSSMAGFSGANVLTF. In nucleotides, the CDR3 is TGTGCCAGCAGCTCAATGGCAGGGTTCTCCGGGGCCAACGTCCTGACTTTC.

The chain carries TRBV5-1 and TRBJ2-5; TRBD2 matches at 12 bases. Germline-derived CDR1 and CDR2 are SGHRS and YFSETQ. Unmatched junction bases numbered 8, after V lost 4 bases and J lost 1 base. This CDR3 has 17 residues. The DNA of the CDR3 is TGCGCCAGCAGCCAGTTTGGGACTAGCGGGTTCCAAGAGACCCAGTACTTC. This codes for CASSQFGTSGFQETQYF. The complete variable domain, with remaining parts taken from reference TRBV5-1 and TRBJ2-5, reads KAGVTQTPRYLIKTRGQQVTLSCSPISGHRSVSWYQQTPGQGLQFLFEYFSETQRNKGNFPGRFSGRQFSNSRSEMNVSTLELGDSALYLCASSQFGTSGFQETQYFGPGTRLLVL.

The chain joins TRBV11-1 to TRBJ2-2; D uncertain. Germline V gene sequence: CDR1 SGHAT, CDR2 FQDESV (reference sequence). This CDR3 contains 16 residues. V was clipped by 0 bases and J by 7 bases, with 15 bases between them. CDR3 region: CASSLASQAGGGELFF. The CDR3 DNA is TGTGCCAGCAGCTTAGCGTCCCAGGCAGGCGGCGGGGAGCTGTTTTTT.

Only a few counts were recorded for this clone. V is TRBV2 and J is TRBJ1-1; the match to TRBD1 covers 7 bases. The germline CDR1 and CDR2 sequences are SNHLY and FYNNEI. The CDR3 is 13 amino acids. With V trimmed by 8 bases and J by 1 base, 4 bases remained unmatched. The CDR3 DNA reads as TGTGCCAGCTTAGGGACAGCGAACACTGAAGCTTTCTTT. Amino acids: CASLGTANTEAFF.

The gene calls are TRBV6-1 and TRBJ2-5; TRBD2 agrees at 7 bases. CDR1 is MNHNS, CDR2 SASEGT, per germline. CDR3 length: 14 amino acids. V lost 11 bases and J lost 0; bases outside the gene matches: 9. CDR3 sequence: CAATVLANQETQYF. CDR3 DNA: TGTGCCGCTACCGTACTAGCGAACCAAGAGACCCAGTACTTC.

This chain joins TRBV19 and TRBJ1-3, with D possibly being TRBD1 (6 bases). Trimming took 10 bases from V and 0 from J, leaving 19 bases between them. Per germline, CDR1 LNHDA and CDR2 SQIVND (reference sequence). This CDR3 region has 16 residues. CDR3 nucleotides: TGTGCCACCCAGGCTTGGGGGGCGAGCTCTGGAAACACCATATATTTT. It specifies CATQAWGASSGNTIYF.

This clone is a singleton in its sample. This same CDR3 is encoded by further DNA sequences in the sample. The chain carries TRBV5-1 and TRBJ2-5, with D perhaps given as TRBD1 or TRBD2 (6 bases each). Germline CDR1 is SGHRS and CDR2 is YFSETQ. This CDR3 contains 14 residues. V was trimmed by 4 bases and J by 5 bases, leaving 15 bases between them. The CDR3 nucleotides are TGCGCCAGCAGCCCCGGAGGGGGTGGGGAGACCCAGTACTTC. It encodes CASSPGGGGETQYF.

On this clone itself: The sample has other DNA sequences that encode this CDR3 too. This chain connects TRBV9 to TRBJ1-5; D not certain. The CDR3 runs to 14 residues. V was pared by 2 bases and J by 1 base, with 7 bases between. Germline V gives CDR1 SGDLS, CDR2 YYNGEE. CDR3 DNA: TGTGCCAGCAGCGTCGGAAACAGCAATCAGCCCCAGCATTTT. It translates to CASSVGNSNQPQHF. Variable domain in full (rest from reference TRBV9 and TRBJ1-5): DSGVTQTPKHLITATGQRVTLRCSPRSGDLSVYWYQQSLDQGLQFLIQYYNGEERAKGNILERFSAQQFPDLHSELNLSSLELGDSALYFCASSVGNSNQPQHFGDGTRLSIL.

The chain joins TRBV28 to TRBJ1-1, with a tentative D call TRBD1 (6 bases). Trimming stripped 5 bases from V and 7 bases from J, with 11 bases between. Looked up from germline, CDR1 is MDHEN and CDR2 is SYDVKM. The CDR3 covers 12 residues. The CDR3 loop reads CASSGQIIEAFF. The DNA of the CDR3 is TGTGCCAGCAGTGGACAGATAATTGAAGCTTTCTTT.

This chain joins TRBV28 and TRBJ2-1, with 15 nucleotides matching TRBD2. This CDR3 is 17 amino acids long. With 6 bases clipped from V and 6 bases from J, the junction kept 9 bases outside the gene matches. Germline assignment: CDR1 MDHEN and CDR2 SYDVKM. CDR3: CASRPTLGLAGGNEQFF. As DNA, the CDR3 is TGTGCCAGCAGACCGACCCTGGGACTAGCGGGAGGCAATGAGCAGTTCTTC.

The chain is built from TRBV7-2 and TRBJ2-7; D tentatively reads TRBD1 or TRBD2 (5 bases each). V was clipped by 5 bases and J by 6 bases, with 14 bases between them. CDR1 and CDR2 (germline): SGHTA, FQGNSA. The CDR3 runs 13 residues. The CDR3 sequence is CASSTRWGTEQYF. The DNA of the CDR3 is TGTGCCAGCAGCACGCGGTGGGGGACCGAGCAGTACTTC.

The chain is built from TRBV9 and TRBJ2-5, with 12 bases that match TRBD2. CDR3 size: 14 residues. V shed 4 bases and J 5 bases; nucleotides not matched to a gene: 3. Germline CDR1 and CDR2: SGDLS and YYNGEE. The CDR3 DNA sequence: TGTGCCAGCAGCAGCGGACTAGCGGGGGAGACCCAGTACTTC. This codes for CASSSGLAGETQYF.

V and J are TRBV2 and TRBJ2-2; 9 nucleotides match TRBD2. Germline lookup yields CDR1 SNHLY and CDR2 FYNNEI. V was pared by 7 bases and J by 2 bases, with 5 bases of the junction left unmatched. The CDR3 extends over 15 amino acids. The DNA for the CDR3 is TGTGCCAGCACTTTGGGACTAGCTAACACCGGGGAGCTGTTTTTT. Protein product: CASTLGLANTGELFF.

This chain joins TRBV30 and TRBJ2-1, with unresolved D. Germline CDR1 and CDR2: GTSNPN and SVGIG (reference sequence). V lost 3 bases and J 5 bases, leaving 14 bases between the germline ends. The CDR3 loop spans 14 amino acids. CDR3 nucleotide sequence: TGTGCCTGGAGGGGCGTTGCTCGGAACAATGAGCAGTTCTTC. Amino acid sequence: CAWRGVARNNEQFF.

This sequence joins TRBV5-6 and TRBJ2-1, with a possible D match to TRBD1 (5 bases). V gave up 4 bases and J gave up 6 bases, with 14 bases separating them. The CDR3 runs 14 residues. Germline V lookup: CDR1 SGHDT, CDR2 YYEEEE. CDR3 region: CASSTMGQANEQFF. The CDR3, as DNA: TGTGCCAGCAGCACCATGGGGCAGGCCAATGAGCAGTTCTTC.

The chain is built from TRBV28 and TRBJ1-2; unclear D gene. This CDR3 has 13 amino acids. Germline V gene data show CDR1 as MDHEN and CDR2 as SYDVKM. The V gene lost 5 bases and the J gene lost 2 bases, with 9 bases spanning the gap. The CDR3 nucleotides read TGTGCCAGCAGTAAGAACGACAACTATGGCTACACCTTC. This encodes CASSKNDNYGYTF.